Sequencing of this T cell receptor beta chain was carried out in a study of regulatory T cells in long-lasting Graves disease. The study, taken as a whole, reports: Persistent patients had a count of shared public clonotypes (over 2,500) that exceeded that of new patients (around 1,000). Samples came from peripheral blood alone, without thyroid tissue. Patients with persistent disease showed a bias toward TRBV28, TRBJ1-2 and TRBJ2-5.

This clonotype was counted at least ten times. Its target is not known. Building the TCR beta libraries relied on iRepertoire HTBI primers, and CDR3 regions underwent Arm-PCR. TCRdb ran MiXCR on the multiplex PCR reads and lists one entry per CDR3 protein. Of 300,000 to 500,000 distinct CDR3 sequences listed, less than 25% are singletons. The CDR3 spans 14 residues. V shed 2 bases and J shed 5 bases, with 11 bases lying between them. CDR1 is KGHDR and CDR2 is SFDVKD in the germline V gene. Time point indicated: persistent/refractory GD, antithyroid drugs over 5 years with positive TRAb. PBMC-derived RNA was used for the TCR library. The diagnosis of Graves' disease used American Thyroid Association guidelines.

The sequence was obtained from a female donor with Graves disease. This chain uses TRBV24-1 with TRBJ2-5; D tentatively reads TRBD1 or TRBD2 (6 bases each). The sequencing here drew on peripheral blood mononuclear cells (PBMCs), taken when the disease was refractory, from a patient treated with antithyroid drugs. CDR3 residues: CATSDSRGGETQYF. The CDR3 DNA follows: TGTGCCACCAGTGATTCCAGGGGAGGTGAGACCCAGTACTTC.